This T cell receptor beta chain was found in a study of beta chain features in type 1 diabetes. Study-level information: All of the samples together had some 110 million sorted cells examined.

On this clone: Its antigen is not identified.

Expressed TCRB transcripts were sequenced after all isolated RNA was converted to cDNA. Profiled with immunoSEQ multiplex PCR; TCRdb holds only in-frame clones, not every one. The sample includes some 150,000 clones, roughly 9% of them seen just once. CDR1 and CDR2 (germline): SQVTM, ANQGSEA. The CDR3 length is 13 residues. The V gene end was trimmed by 7 bases and the J gene end by 2 bases; junction bases not matched to a gene: 6. Study-wide results and limits: It was possible that PCR favored shorter templates, equally so in patients and controls. Shortening of TCRB CDR3s, moderate but significant, appeared in all four CD4+ subsets of Type 1 diabetes patients.

Sorting with CD45RO/CCR7/CD25/CD127/CD95/CD27 yielded naive, central memory, regulatory and stem-like memory CD4+ cells. The rearrangement uses TRBV29-1 and TRBJ2-5; 8 bases align to TRBD2. Sequences were obtained from central memory CD4+ T cells from blood. The sequence derives from a woman younger than 45 with type 1 diabetes. Here the CDR3 reads CSGLTSAQETQYF. In DNA form, the CDR3 reads TGCAGCGGCCTGACTAGCGCACAAGAGACCCAGTACTTC.